This T cell receptor beta chain was recorded in a study of cytomegalovirus exposure and HLA in healthy donors. Study outcomes and limitations: The listing of roughly 160 TCR beta chains classed them as cytomegalovirus-associated.

A note on this clone: What it binds is not known.

The PCR ran on 60 Vbeta and 13 Jbeta primers. The repertoire was sequenced with immunoSEQ multiplex PCR; TCRdb's copy has only in-frame clones and lacks some. The top ten hold 2.5% to 3% of the sample, which has about 110,000 clones, 65% to 85% seen once. V lost 1 base, J lost 5 bases, and 9 bases lay in between. CDR3 length: 13 amino acids. Germline CDR1 is SGHRS and CDR2 is YFSETQ. The chain uses TRBV5-1 and TRBJ2-5, with D uncertain. Material for sequencing was PBMCs. The source is a male donor in good health and CMV-seropositive. As DNA, the CDR3 is TGCGCCAGCAGCTTGATGGGCAGCGAGACCCAGTACTTC. This codes for CASSLMGSETQYF.